This T cell receptor (beta chain) originates from a study of blood T cell repertoires in COVID-19. Symptom resolution, clearance, or two negative PCRs marked the recovered donors of Cohort 3. V was shortened by 6 bases and J by 8 bases, with 20 bases between the two germline ends. The germline V gene has CDR1 ENHRY and CDR2 SYGVKD. The CDR3 has 15 amino acids. The data were produced by immunoSEQ multiplex PCR, yet TCRdb's version contains in-frame clones alone and is incomplete. The table has approximately 330,000 clones, 89% seen once. The source material was PBMCs or T cells enriched from blood (not recorded which). This TCR came from a woman between 25 and 40 years old who had recovered from COVID-19. The chain uses TRBV10-3 and TRBJ1-3; the D gene is possibly TRBD1 (5 bases). CDR3 loop: CAISRGGFIQDTIYF. The CDR3 nucleotides are TGTGCCATCAGCCGCGGGGGGTTTATACAAGACACCATATATTTT.